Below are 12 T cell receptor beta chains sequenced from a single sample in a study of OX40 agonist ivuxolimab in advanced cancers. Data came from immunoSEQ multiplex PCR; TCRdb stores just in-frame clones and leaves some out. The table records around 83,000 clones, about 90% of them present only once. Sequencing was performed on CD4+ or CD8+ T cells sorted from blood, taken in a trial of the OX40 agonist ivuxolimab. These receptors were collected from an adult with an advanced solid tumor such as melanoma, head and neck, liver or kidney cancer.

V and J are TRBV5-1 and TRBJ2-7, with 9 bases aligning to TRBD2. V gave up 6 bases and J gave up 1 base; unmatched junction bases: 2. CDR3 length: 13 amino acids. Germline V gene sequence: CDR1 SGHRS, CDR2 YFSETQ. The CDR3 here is CASKREASYEQYF. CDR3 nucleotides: TGCGCCAGCAAGCGGGAGGCTTCCTACGAGCAGTACTTC.

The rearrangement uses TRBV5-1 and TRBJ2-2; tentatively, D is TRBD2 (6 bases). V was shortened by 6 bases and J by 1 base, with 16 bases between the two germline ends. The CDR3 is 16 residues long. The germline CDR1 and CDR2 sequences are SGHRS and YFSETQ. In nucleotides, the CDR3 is TGCGCCAGCAACCGATTGGGGGGATTGAACACCGGGGAGCTGTTTTTT. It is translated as CASNRLGGLNTGELFF.

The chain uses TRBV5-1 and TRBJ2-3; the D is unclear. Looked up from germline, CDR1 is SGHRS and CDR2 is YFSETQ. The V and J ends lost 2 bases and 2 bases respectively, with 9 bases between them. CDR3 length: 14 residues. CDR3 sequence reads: CASSFAEVTDTQYF. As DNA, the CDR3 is TGCGCCAGCAGCTTTGCAGAGGTCACAGATACGCAGTATTTT.

The CDR3 spells CASSLATGFEQYF. CDR3 in DNA: TGTGCCAGCAGCTTAGCCACCGGATTCGAGCAGTACTTC. V gene TRBV7-2 combines with J gene TRBJ2-7; D gene ambiguous. Germline CDR1 and CDR2: SGHTA and FQGNSA. The germline V and J ends were trimmed by 0 bases and 6 bases, with 9 bases remaining between them. The CDR3 contains 13 residues. Full variable domain (remainder filled in from reference TRBV7-2 and TRBJ2-7): GAGVSQSPSNKVTEKGKDVELRCDPISGHTALYWYRQSLGQGLEFLIYFQGNSAPDKSGLPSDRFSAERTGGSVSTLTIQRTQQEDSAVYLCASSLATGFEQYFGPGTRLTVT.

DNA for the CDR3: TGTGCCAGCAGTGTAACAGGGGGCGCTGAGCAGTTCTTC. This encodes CASSVTGGAEQFF. The genes are TRBV27 and TRBJ2-1, with TRBD1 matching over 9 bases. Per the germline V gene, CDR1 is MNHEY and CDR2 is SMNVEV (reference sequence). With V trimmed by 5 bases and J by 9 bases, 5 bases remained unmatched. This CDR3 is built from 13 residues.

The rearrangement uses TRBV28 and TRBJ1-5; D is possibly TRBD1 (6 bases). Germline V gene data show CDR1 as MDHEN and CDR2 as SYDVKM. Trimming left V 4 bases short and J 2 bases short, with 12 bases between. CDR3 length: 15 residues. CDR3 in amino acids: CASSSAGAGNQPQHF. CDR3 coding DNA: TGTGCCAGCAGTTCAGCAGGGGCGGGCAATCAGCCCCAGCATTTT.

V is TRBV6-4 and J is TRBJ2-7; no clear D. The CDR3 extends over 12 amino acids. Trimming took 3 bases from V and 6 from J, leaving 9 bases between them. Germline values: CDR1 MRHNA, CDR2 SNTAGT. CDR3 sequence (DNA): TGTGCCAGCAGTGAGGTGTCCCGCGAGCAGTACTTC. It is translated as CASSEVSREQYF.

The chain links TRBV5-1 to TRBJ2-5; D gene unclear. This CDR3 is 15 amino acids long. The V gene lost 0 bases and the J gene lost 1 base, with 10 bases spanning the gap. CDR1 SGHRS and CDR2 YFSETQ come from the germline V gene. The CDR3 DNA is TGCGCCAGCAGCTTGGTCTCAGGTCCCCAAGAGACCCAGTACTTC. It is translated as CASSLVSGPQETQYF.

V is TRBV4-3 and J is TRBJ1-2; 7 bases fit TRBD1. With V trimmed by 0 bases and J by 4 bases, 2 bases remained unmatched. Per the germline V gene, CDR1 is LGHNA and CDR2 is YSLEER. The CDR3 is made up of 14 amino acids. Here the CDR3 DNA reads TGCGCCAGCAGCCAAGAGGCAGGGGGCTATGGCTACACCTTC. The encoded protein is CASSQEAGGYGYTF.

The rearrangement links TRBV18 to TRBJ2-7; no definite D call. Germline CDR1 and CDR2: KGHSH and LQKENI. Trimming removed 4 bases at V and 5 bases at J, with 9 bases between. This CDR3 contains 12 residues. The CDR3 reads CASSRPPNEQYF. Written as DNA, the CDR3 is TGTGCCAGCTCACGACCCCCGAACGAGCAGTACTTC.

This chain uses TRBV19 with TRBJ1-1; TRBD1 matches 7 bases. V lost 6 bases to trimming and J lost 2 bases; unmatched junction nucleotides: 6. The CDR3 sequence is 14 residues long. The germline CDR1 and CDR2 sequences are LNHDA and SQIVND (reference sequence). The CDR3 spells CASSPRDRNTEAFF. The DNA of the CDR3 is TGTGCCAGTAGCCCCCGGGACAGAAACACTGAAGCTTTCTTT.

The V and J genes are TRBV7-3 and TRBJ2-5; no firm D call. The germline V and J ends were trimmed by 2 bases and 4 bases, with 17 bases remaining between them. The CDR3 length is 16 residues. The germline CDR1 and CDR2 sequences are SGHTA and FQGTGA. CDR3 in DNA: TGTGCCAGCAGCTTAGGTTCTTTTGAGAAGTCAGAGACCCAGTACTTC. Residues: CASSLGSFEKSETQYF. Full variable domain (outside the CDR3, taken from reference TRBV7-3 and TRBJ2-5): GAGVSQTPSNKVTEKGKYVELRCDPISGHTALYWYRQSLGQGPEFLIYFQGTGAADDSGLPNDRFFAVRPEGSVSTLKIQRTERGDSAVYLCASSLGSFEKSETQYFGPGTRLLVL.